The TCR beta chain described here comes from a study of T cells in narcolepsy. Here immunoSEQ multiplex PCR was the method, and the copy in TCRdb shows in-frame clones only, minus some. This table has 20,000 to 30,000 clones, more than 70% appearing once. The V and J ends lost 0 bases and 7 bases respectively, with 10 bases between them. Germline-derived CDR1 and CDR2 are GTSNPN and SVGIG (reference sequence). This CDR3 comprises 14 residues. This clonotype was obtained from a human donor with narcolepsy. Material: CD45RA- memory CD4+ T cells from PBMCs. The chain employs TRBV30 and TRBJ1-6; no firm D call. CDR3 sequence reads: CAWSVRGANSPLHF. In DNA, the CDR3 is TGTGCCTGGAGTGTTCGGGGTGCGAATTCACCCCTCCACTTT.